The 3 T cell receptor beta chains below all came from one sample that was sequenced in a study of response to subunit inactivated influenza vaccine (dated 2018 in TCRdb). Library preparation employed RT-PCR. Sequenced on an Illumina HiSeq 2500. The public reads were run again by TCRdb, first through fastp at Q25 and then through MiXCR, and only productive beta chains were kept. Each entry merges the rows of one CDR3 protein and shows their most common DNA and genes. In all, the sample holds 590,000 or so distinct CDR3 sequences, and roughly 15% of those were seen once. The ten largest account for 6.5% to 8% of the sample. The sequencing used PBMCs from blood, collected roughly 2 weeks before vaccination. Receptors originate from a man aged 45-65 years who received an inactivated influenza vaccine. Donor details come from another sample of the same person, matched by shared clones.

This clonotype was found a few times. DNA of the CDR3: TGCGCCAGCAGCTTAACCGGGACGAACTTCTACGAGCAGTACTTC. Its protein is CASSLTGTNFYEQYF. The gene calls are TRBV5-1 and TRBJ2-7; D possibly uses TRBD1 or TRBD2 (5 bases each). Germline assignment: CDR1 SGHRS and CDR2 YFSETQ. The CDR3 runs 15 residues. V lost 2 bases to trimming and J lost 3 bases, with 15 bases between them.

This clonotype was counted between two and nine times. The V and J genes are TRBV7-9 and TRBJ1-2; 7 bases are shared with TRBD1. Germline assignment: CDR1 SEHNR and CDR2 FQNEAQ (reference sequence). The CDR3 loop spans 16 amino acids. Trimming took 4 bases from V and 4 from J; bases not matched to a gene: 12. CDR3 sequence reads: CASSSEGTERSYGYTF. In DNA, the CDR3 is TGTGCCAGCAGCTCAGAAGGGACAGAAAGGAGCTATGGCTACACCTTC.

CDR3 amino acids: CASSLGVARDTQYF. The CDR3 DNA reads as TGTGCCAGCAGCTTAGGCGTAGCGAGAGATACGCAGTATTTT. The rearrangement uses TRBV11-2 and TRBJ2-3, with D possibly matching TRBD2 (5 bases). The CDR3 covers 14 residues. Per germline, CDR1 SGHAT and CDR2 FQNNGV. V dropped 1 base and J dropped 5 bases, with 10 bases sitting between them.